Following are 28 T cell receptor beta chains from one sample sequenced in a study of patients and donors after allogeneic stem cell transplantation. TCRdb recomputed calls from the RT-PCR reads with MiXCR, one row per CDR3 protein. The profile shows about 150,000 distinct CDR3 sequences, 30% to 45% of them singletons. Material: blood, either unsorted or a sorted T cell fraction (not recorded which). These receptors all stem from a human donor who was either an allogeneic HSCT recipient or a stem cell or donor lymphocyte infusion donor (not recorded which). It is not recorded whose cells these are; they may come from a transplant donor.

The chain has TRBV27 and TRBJ1-6; D remains ambiguous. Trimming removed 2 bases from V and 7 bases from J, with 12 bases in between. The CDR3 is 15 amino acids. Per germline, CDR1 MNHEY and CDR2 SMNVEV (reference sequence). The CDR3 sequence is CASSLRPGMNSPLHF. Here the CDR3 DNA reads TGTGCCAGCAGTTTAAGACCAGGAATGAATTCACCCCTCCACTTT.

This sequence joins TRBV6-5 and TRBJ2-7, with D possibly being TRBD1 (5 bases). The V end lost 8 bases, the J end lost 5 bases, and 10 bases lay between the germline ends. Germline V lookup: CDR1 MNHEY, CDR2 SVGAGI. The CDR3 covers 11 residues. The DNA for the CDR3 is TGTGCCAGCGGTAAAGGGGACGAGCAGTACTTC. This gives the protein CASGKGDEQYF.

This clonotype has a handful of counts. This chain uses TRBV3-1 with TRBJ1-6; 7 bases fit TRBD1. The J segment lost 8 bases and the V segment lost 3 bases, leaving 4 bases of the junction unmatched. This CDR3 has 14 amino acids. CDR1 and CDR2 from the germline V gene are LGHDT and YNNKEL (reference sequence). CDR3 region: CASSQKGADSPLHF. CDR3 coding DNA: TGTGCCAGCAGCCAGAAGGGGGCAGATTCACCCCTCCACTTT.

The gene calls are TRBV4-2 and TRBJ1-5, with a tentative D call TRBD1 (5 bases). Trimming removed 0 bases at V and 4 bases at J, with 10 bases between. This CDR3 has 15 amino acids. Per germline, CDR1 LGHNA and CDR2 YNFKEQ. CDR3 region: CASSQEAGLNQPQHF. CDR3 sequence (DNA): TGTGCCAGCAGCCAAGAGGCGGGGCTAAATCAGCCCCAGCATTTT.

This clonotype was recorded a few times. V is TRBV20-1 and J is TRBJ1-2; the D gene is possibly TRBD1 (6 bases). The CDR3 is 11 residues long. V dropped 7 bases and J dropped 6 bases, with 12 bases sitting between them. Germline V gives CDR1 DFQATT, CDR2 SNEGSKA (reference sequence). The CDR3 sequence: CSVPGVNGYTF. DNA for the CDR3: TGCAGTGTCCCAGGGGTGAATGGCTACACCTTC.

The rearrangement joins TRBV9 to TRBJ2-2, with a tentative D call TRBD1 (5 bases). From germline, CDR1 is SGDLS and CDR2 YYNGEE. The V gene lost 1 base and the J gene lost 5 bases, with 12 bases spanning the gap. The CDR3 length is 15 residues. The CDR3 sequence: CASSVSRDMTGELFF. The CDR3 DNA sequence: TGTGCCAGCAGCGTATCCAGGGATATGACCGGGGAGCTGTTTTTT.

This chain connects TRBV25-1 to TRBJ1-1; maybe TRBD1 (5 bases). The CDR3 length is 15 residues. The V and J ends lost 3 bases and 4 bases respectively, with 15 bases between them. Germline lookup yields CDR1 MGHDK and CDR2 SYGVNS. In nucleotides, the CDR3 is TGTGCCAGCAGTGAGCTGGGGGGTTCGACCACTGAAGCTTTCTTT. Amino acid sequence: CASSELGGSTTEAFF.

Only a few counts were recorded for this clonotype. J is TRBJ1-6 and V is TRBV20-1; TRBD1 matches at 8 bases. Germline V gene data show CDR1 as DFQATT and CDR2 as SNEGSKA (reference sequence). The J segment lost 10 bases and the V segment lost 7 bases, leaving 9 bases of the junction unmatched. The CDR3 loop spans 13 amino acids. In DNA form, the CDR3 reads TGCAGTGGTACAGGACAGGGTAGCTCACCCCTCCACTTT. Amino acid sequence: CSGTGQGSSPLHF.

The genes are TRBV20-1 and TRBJ2-1, with 10 bases identical to TRBD1. Germline V gives CDR1 DFQATT, CDR2 SNEGSKA (reference sequence). This CDR3 is 14 amino acids long. The V and J ends lost 4 bases and 6 bases, in that order; junction bases with no gene match: 6. This CDR3 reads CSATRDRGANEQFF. CDR3 in DNA: TGCAGTGCTACCCGGGACAGGGGAGCCAATGAGCAGTTCTTC.

This chain links TRBV9 with TRBJ2-4, with D unresolved. Looked up from germline, CDR1 is SGDLS and CDR2 is YYNGEE. CDR3 length: 16 residues. V was cut by 3 bases and J by 1 base, with 14 bases left in between. The CDR3: CASSADLARAKNIQYF. The CDR3 coding sequence is TGTGCCAGCAGCGCCGATCTCGCAAGGGCCAAAAACATTCAGTACTTC.

The table lists this clonotype with a few counts. V and J are TRBV24-1 and TRBJ2-1, with TRBD2 matching over 12 bases. Germline CDR1 is KGHDR and CDR2 is SFDVKD. The CDR3 totals 16 residues. V gave up 3 bases and J gave up 4 bases; unmatched junction bases: 3. The chain's CDR3 is CATSDPGLAGYNEQFF. In DNA form, the CDR3 reads TGTGCCACCAGTGATCCCGGACTAGCGGGATACAATGAGCAGTTCTTC.

The chain combines TRBV20-1 with TRBJ1-2; possibly TRBD1 for D (5 bases). Germline assignment: CDR1 DFQATT and CDR2 SNEGSKA (reference sequence). The CDR3 totals 11 residues. Deletions cut 8 bases from V and 7 bases from J, with 14 bases between. The CDR3 loop is CSPIQGGGYTF. The CDR3 coding sequence is TGCAGTCCCATCCAGGGCGGTGGCTACACCTTC.

V and J are TRBV5-1 and TRBJ2-3, with 9 bases lining up with TRBD1. In germline, CDR1 is SGHRS, CDR2 YFSETQ. J lost 1 base, V lost 4 bases, and 13 bases had no gene match. The CDR3 loop spans 18 amino acids. In nucleotides, the CDR3 is TGCGCCAGCAGCCTTCGGTTCCCGGGACAGGGCGGCACAGATACGCAGTATTTT. Its translation is CASSLRFPGQGGTDTQYF.

The chain has TRBV11-2 and TRBJ2-3; TRBD1 might be the D (5 bases). V gave up 6 bases and J gave up 6 bases, with 19 bases separating them. The germline V gene encodes CDR1 SGHAT and CDR2 FQNNGV. This CDR3 comprises 15 residues. CDR3: CASSSLRTNRDTQYF. The CDR3 DNA sequence: TGTGCCAGCAGTAGTCTTCGGACCAACAGGGATACGCAGTATTTT.

This chain connects TRBV12-3 or TRBV12-4 to TRBJ1-5; TRBD1 aligns across 7 bases. This CDR3 has 14 amino acids. With V trimmed by 6 bases and J by 4 bases, 6 bases remained unmatched. The DNA of the CDR3 is TGTGCCAGCAGGGGGACAGACTCTAATCAGCCCCAGCATTTT. Translated, it gives CASRGTDSNQPQHF.

The V gene is TRBV5-1, the J gene TRBJ1-2; TRBD1 agrees at 8 bases. The V segment lost 4 bases and the J segment 8 bases; nucleotides outside the gene matches: 10. Germline V gene sequence: CDR1 SGHRS, CDR2 YFSETQ. This CDR3 is built from 14 residues. CDR3: CASSQTGTGGGYTF. The CDR3 bases are TGCGCCAGCAGCCAGACCGGGACAGGCGGCGGCTACACCTTC.

The rearrangement joins TRBV28 to TRBJ1-4; TRBD1 matches at 7 bases. Germline V gene sequence: CDR1 MDHEN, CDR2 SYDVKM. This CDR3 comprises 15 residues. Trimming took 4 bases from V and 2 from J; bases not matched to a gene: 4. The CDR3 sequence: CASSWSRGTNEKLFF. CDR3 nucleotide sequence: TGTGCCAGCAGTTGGTCCAGGGGGACTAATGAAAAACTGTTTTTT.

This clonotype occurred a few times. This sequence joins TRBV4-3 and TRBJ1-1, with D uncertain. The germline CDR1 and CDR2 sequences are LGHNA and YSLEER. The CDR3 sequence is 14 residues long. V shed 3 bases and J shed 1 base, with 9 bases lying between them. CDR3 sequence (DNA): TGCGCCAGCAGCCATTCAGAGAGGAACACTGAAGCTTTCTTT. This translates into CASSHSERNTEAFF.

This clonotype turned up a few times. This chain connects TRBV5-6 to TRBJ1-1; 7 nucleotides align to TRBD1. The CDR3 runs to 12 residues. CDR1 is SGHDT, CDR2 YYEEEE, per germline. Germline trimming cut 6 bases from V and 10 bases from J; bases unmatched to any gene: 9. In nucleotides, the CDR3 is TGTGCCAGCACCATGGGGGACAGTCTAGCTTTCTTT. This encodes CASTMGDSLAFF.

J is TRBJ2-5 and V is TRBV7-8, with 8 nucleotides matching TRBD1. Trimming removed 5 bases from V and 4 bases from J; junction bases left unmatched: 6. Germline V gene lookup returns CDR1 SGHVS and CDR2 FQNEAQ. CDR3 length equals 14 residues. The CDR3 DNA is TGTGCCAGCAGCGCGAAGGACAGGGCAGAGACCCAGTACTTC. It codes for CASSAKDRAETQYF.

V and J are TRBV5-6 and TRBJ2-7; D is perhaps TRBD1 (5 bases). Trimming took off 4 bases at V and 2 bases at J, with 13 bases between the two ends. From germline, CDR1 is SGHDT and CDR2 YYEEEE. This CDR3 region has 14 residues. The CDR3 nucleotides read TGTGCCAGCAGCCGCAGACAGATGACCTACGAGCAGTACTTC. It codes for CASSRRQMTYEQYF.

This clonotype was seen only a few times. J is TRBJ2-5 and V is TRBV5-6; 12 positions agree with TRBD2. The CDR3 loop spans 15 amino acids. The V and J ends lost 0 bases and 4 bases, in that order; junction bases with no gene match: 1. Germline V lookup: CDR1 SGHDT, CDR2 YYEEEE. In nucleotides, the CDR3 is TGTGCCAGCAGCTTGGGACTAGCGGGGGCAGAGACCCAGTACTTC. Translation: CASSLGLAGAETQYF.

V and J are TRBV5-5 and TRBJ1-1, with D maybe TRBD1 (5 bases). This CDR3 spans 15 amino acids. With 0 bases removed from V and 1 base from J, the gap between germline ends came to 10 bases. The germline V gene has CDR1 SGHKS and CDR2 YYEKEE (reference sequence). CDR3 coding DNA: TGTGCCAGCAGCTTGGCCGACAGCCCGAACACTGAAGCTTTCTTT. Translation gives CASSLADSPNTEAFF.

The rearrangement joins TRBV24-1 to TRBJ2-1; D may be TRBD2 (5 bases). Germline loops: CDR1 KGHDR, CDR2 SFDVKD. V lost 1 base and J 7 bases, leaving 13 bases between the germline ends. This CDR3 is built from 15 residues. The CDR3 spells CATSDFRAGRNEQFF. In DNA form, the CDR3 reads TGTGCCACCAGTGATTTTCGGGCGGGTAGGAATGAGCAGTTCTTC.

The sample holds a few counts of this clonotype. The CDR3 nucleotides are TGTGCCACTGCGACCCGTCGAACGAGACAGCCCCAGCATTTT. Encoded protein: CATATRRTRQPQHF. The chain joins TRBV15 to TRBJ1-5; D call uncertain. CDR3 length equals 14 residues. Germline loops: CDR1 LNHNV, CDR2 YYDKDF (reference sequence). The V gene lost 9 bases and the J gene lost 7 bases, with 19 bases spanning the gap.

The V call is TRBV24-1, the J call TRBJ2-5, with a possible D match to TRBD2 (5 bases). Trimming pared 9 bases from V and 1 base from J, leaving 17 bases between. The CDR3 covers 15 residues. Germline assignment: CDR1 KGHDR and CDR2 SFDVKD. This CDR3 reads CATSPGEFLQETQYF. The CDR3 nucleotides read TGTGCCACCTCACCCGGGGAGTTCCTCCAAGAGACCCAGTACTTC.

The chain couples TRBV12-3 or TRBV12-4 to TRBJ1-2; D gene uncertain. The CDR3 runs 15 residues. Trimming removed 2 bases at V and 4 bases at J, with 14 bases between. For the CDR3, the DNA is TGTGCCAGCAGTTTACCCCCACACGCCCTCTATGGCTACACCTTC. This sequence encodes CASSLPPHALYGYTF.

The chain recombines TRBV28 with TRBJ1-1, with D uncertain. The V and J ends lost 2 bases and 7 bases respectively, with 11 bases between them. Germline-derived CDR1 and CDR2 are MDHEN and SYDVKM. The length of the CDR3 is 13 residues. CDR3 protein: CASSLLPTYEAFF. The CDR3 DNA reads as TGTGCCAGCAGTTTACTCCCGACTTATGAAGCTTTCTTT.